Below, 22 T cell receptor beta chains from the same sample are listed, as sequenced in a study of blood T cell repertoires in COVID-19. Repertoires were generated with immunoSEQ multiplex PCR, while TCRdb's copy carries only in-frame clones and drops some. The table records fewer than 250,000 clones, 80% to 90% of them present only once. The material sequenced was PBMCs or T cells enriched from blood (not recorded which). These receptors all stem from a woman aged 40-49 years who had been exposed to COVID-19.

The rearrangement links TRBV29-1 to TRBJ1-2; the D gene is possibly TRBD1 (6 bases). V shed 6 bases and J shed 4 bases, with 18 bases lying between them. CDR3 length equals 14 residues. Germline V gene sequence: CDR1 SQVTM, CDR2 ANQGSEA. CDR3 DNA sequence: TGCAGCGTGGATATAGGACAGTATCCCTATGGCTACACCTTC. It encodes CSVDIGQYPYGYTF. Using reference TRBV29-1 and TRBJ1-2 for the parts outside the CDR3, the full variable domain is SAVISQKPSRDICQRGTSLTIQCQVDSQVTMMFWYRQQPGQSLTLIATANQGSEATYESGFVIDKFPISRPNLTFSTLTVSNMSPEDSSIYLCSVDIGQYPYGYTFGSGTRLTVV.

This clone showed up just a few times. The V gene is TRBV5-1, the J gene TRBJ2-5, with no clear D. The germline V gene encodes CDR1 SGHRS and CDR2 YFSETQ. This CDR3 has 15 amino acids. V shed 0 bases and J shed 4 bases, with 13 bases lying between them. This chain's CDR3 is CASSLAGQKAETQYF. The DNA of the CDR3 is TGCGCCAGCAGCTTGGCGGGTCAGAAGGCAGAGACCCAGTACTTC.

The J gene is TRBJ1-1, the V gene TRBV30; possible D gene TRBD1, 5 bases. The CDR3 is 14 amino acids. V dropped 4 bases and J dropped 4 bases, with 16 bases sitting between them. The germline V gene encodes CDR1 GTSNPN and CDR2 SVGIG (reference sequence). The CDR3 DNA reads as TGTGCCTGGAACGGGGGATCAGTAGTCACTGAAGCTTTCTTT. Residues: CAWNGGSVVTEAFF.

The chain recombines TRBV18 with TRBJ1-1, with D perhaps matching TRBD1 (6 bases). Germline CDR1 KGHSH, CDR2 LQKENI. The CDR3 has 14 residues. Trimming left V 6 bases short and J 3 bases short, with 14 bases between. CDR3 coding DNA: TGTGCCAGCTCTCGCCGGGACACCGACACTGAAGCTTTCTTT. It codes for CASSRRDTDTEAFF.

The chain has TRBV2 and TRBJ1-4; TRBD1 matches 7 bases. The germline V gene encodes CDR1 SNHLY and CDR2 FYNNEI. The V segment lost 5 bases and the J segment 1 base; nucleotides outside the gene matches: 1. This CDR3 is 14 amino acids long. This CDR3 is CASSPGGTNEKLFF. The CDR3 nucleotides are TGTGCCAGCAGTCCAGGGGGAACTAATGAAAAACTGTTTTTT.

The chain uses TRBV18 and TRBJ2-1; 7 bases match TRBD1. Germline CDR1 is KGHSH and CDR2 is LQKENI. The CDR3 has 14 amino acids. Trimming at V came to 1 base and at J to 8 bases, leaving 5 bases not matched to a gene. CDR3 DNA: TGTGCCAGCTCACCACAAACAGGGGTCCATGAGCAGTTCTTC. It is translated as CASSPQTGVHEQFF.

The rearrangement joins TRBV24-1 to TRBJ2-7; D unresolved. V was trimmed by 2 bases and J by 4 bases, leaving 5 bases between them. Germline CDR1 KGHDR, CDR2 SFDVKD. This CDR3 region has 12 residues. This chain's CDR3 is CATSDSLYEQYF. In nucleotides, the CDR3 is TGTGCCACCAGTGATTCACTTTACGAGCAGTACTTC.

This clone was seen a handful of times. The chain recombines TRBV2 with TRBJ1-5, with TRBD1 matching 7 bases. In germline, CDR1 is SNHLY, CDR2 FYNNEI. V was pared by 6 bases and J by 7 bases, with 12 bases of the junction left unmatched. The CDR3 has 15 amino acids. The CDR3 spells CASRETTGSGQPQHF. CDR3 nucleotide sequence: TGTGCCAGCAGGGAGACGACAGGGTCGGGGCAGCCCCAGCATTTT.

The V and J genes are TRBV4-3 and TRBJ2-7; 9 positions match TRBD1. The CDR3 covers 17 residues. V lost 2 bases to trimming and J lost 5 bases; unmatched junction nucleotides: 13. Germline CDR1 LGHNA, CDR2 YSLEER. The CDR3 DNA follows: TGCGCCAGCAGCCAATTCACCGCCGGGACAGGGCTTGACGAGCAGTACTTC. It specifies CASSQFTAGTGLDEQYF.

This clone was picked up one time. The chain has TRBV7-9 and TRBJ1-5, with D perhaps TRBD1 (6 bases). This CDR3 has 15 residues. CDR1 and CDR2 (germline): SEHNR, FQNEAQ (reference sequence). Trimming took 5 bases from V and 4 from J, leaving 15 bases between them. The chain's CDR3 is CASSVGVGTNQPQHF. DNA of the CDR3: TGTGCCAGCAGCGTAGGGGTAGGGACAAATCAGCCCCAGCATTTT.

J is TRBJ2-7 and V is TRBV12-2; the table's D gene call, TRBD1, was not cross checked with the DNA. TRBV12-2 counts as a pseudogene. This CDR3 is 18 amino acids long. The CDR3 DNA reads TGTGCAAGTCGCTCCACGCGGCAAACAGGGGGGCTTTCCTACGAGCAGTACTTC. It is translated as CASRSTRQTGGLSYEQYF.

This sequence joins TRBV11-3 and TRBJ1-5; no clear D gene. Trimming pared 5 bases from V and 5 bases from J, leaving 7 bases between. The V gene's germline CDR1 is SGHNT and CDR2 YENEEA. The CDR3 spans 12 residues. The DNA for the CDR3 is TGTGCCAGCAGCCCAGAAGATCAGCCCCAGCATTTT. It is translated as CASSPEDQPQHF. Using reference TRBV11-3 and TRBJ1-5 for the parts outside the CDR3, the full variable domain is EAGVVQSPRYKIIEKKQPVAFWCNPISGHNTLYWYLQNLGQGPELLIRYENEEAVDDSQLPKDRFSAERLKGVDSTLKIQPAELGDSAVYLCASSPEDQPQHFGDGTRLSIL.

This chain links TRBV10-3 with TRBJ2-2; unclear D gene. Germline CDR1 is ENHRY and CDR2 is SYGVKD. V dropped 4 bases and J dropped 6 bases, with 24 bases sitting between them. The CDR3 loop spans 18 amino acids. The CDR3 loop is CAISVLPPVQSSPGELFF. The CDR3 nucleotides are TGTGCCATCAGTGTTTTACCCCCGGTACAGTCAAGTCCCGGGGAGCTGTTTTTT.

V and J are TRBV5-6 and TRBJ1-1; 10 nucleotides align to TRBD1. The V and J ends lost 4 bases and 7 bases, in that order; junction bases with no gene match: 7. CDR3 size: 14 residues. Germline V gene lookup returns CDR1 SGHDT and CDR2 YYEEEE. The CDR3 region is CASSTGQGEVEAFF. DNA of the CDR3: TGTGCCAGCAGCACCGGACAGGGGGAGGTTGAAGCTTTCTTT.

The chain links TRBV5-1 to TRBJ1-6, with TRBD1 as a possible D gene (6 bases). V lost 0 bases and J 6 bases, leaving 10 bases between the germline ends. The CDR3 is made up of 15 amino acids. Germline CDR1 is SGHRS and CDR2 is YFSETQ. The CDR3 sequence: CASSLEGRGNSPLHF. CDR3 sequence (DNA): TGCGCCAGCAGCTTGGAGGGCAGGGGTAATTCACCCCTCCACTTT.

The V call is TRBV18, the J call TRBJ1-5, with D unresolved. V lost 1 base and J 4 bases, leaving 11 bases between the germline ends. The germline V gene has CDR1 KGHSH and CDR2 LQKENI. This CDR3 has 15 residues. In nucleotides, the CDR3 is TGTGCCAGCTCACCACTTCCGGGCGGGAATCAGCCCCAGCATTTT. Translation: CASSPLPGGNQPQHF.

The chain combines TRBV6-1 with TRBJ2-1; D is perhaps TRBD1 (5 bases). The length of the CDR3 is 15 residues. V was trimmed by 1 base and J by 4 bases, leaving 11 bases between them. Germline values: CDR1 MNHNS, CDR2 SASEGT. CDR3 nucleotide sequence: TGTGCCAGCAGTGAAGTGGGGCGGATGTACAATGAGCAGTTCTTC. Translated: CASSEVGRMYNEQFF.

The V call is TRBV7-9, the J call TRBJ1-6; 7 nucleotides align to TRBD1. Germline CDR1 reads SEHNR; CDR2 reads FQNEAQ (reference sequence). With 0 bases clipped from V and 5 bases from J, the junction kept 4 bases outside the gene matches. The CDR3 has 16 residues. CDR3: CASSLAVTGNNSPLHF. The CDR3 coding sequence is TGTGCCAGCAGCTTAGCGGTGACAGGGAATAATTCACCCCTCCACTTT.

In its sample, this clone was seen a few times. In DNA form, the CDR3 reads TGTGCCAGCAGGTATACAGGGGCCTCTTGGTACGAGCAGTACTTC. Protein product: CASRYTGASWYEQYF. The chain is built from TRBV6-5 and TRBJ2-7; 7 bases agree with TRBD1. CDR1 is MNHEY and CDR2 is SVGAGI in the germline V gene. J was trimmed by 4 bases and V by 6 bases; bases with no gene match: 12. The CDR3 length is 15 residues.

J is TRBJ1-2 and V is TRBV9; D call uncertain. From germline, CDR1 is SGDLS and CDR2 YYNGEE. The CDR3 loop spans 14 amino acids. Trimming stripped 4 bases from V and 4 bases from J, with 14 bases between. In nucleotides, the CDR3 is TGTGCCAGCAGCCCGGAGGTTGACCCCTATGGCTACACCTTC. Encoded protein: CASSPEVDPYGYTF.

The V and J genes are TRBV6-2 or TRBV6-3 and TRBJ2-5; D is uncertain. The CDR3 runs to 12 residues. Germline assignment: CDR1 MNHEY and CDR2 SVGEGT. V lost 4 bases, J lost 5 bases, and 8 bases lay in between. The CDR3 sequence is CASSSLSETQYF. The DNA for the CDR3 is TGTGCCAGCAGTTCTCTTTCGGAGACCCAGTACTTC.

DNA of the CDR3: TGTGCCAGCTCACCACCGACCCAGCGGGAGACCCAGTACTTC. Translating it yields CASSPPTQRETQYF. The chain employs TRBV18 and TRBJ2-5; maybe TRBD2 (5 bases). Germline V gives CDR1 KGHSH, CDR2 LQKENI. The V and J ends lost 0 bases and 5 bases respectively, with 10 bases between them. The CDR3 contains 14 residues.